This section outlines one T cell receptor beta chain sequence together with its context. The target of this receptor is not known. Base qualities were left out, and no much larger clone turns up one base away. These data come from a study of blood T cell repertoires in COVID-19 (dated by TCRdb to the early 2020s). Context from the whole study: Samples covering the acute and convalescent phases of COVID-19 were provided by collaborators in the United States, Italy and Spain. Where available, HLA class I and class II types were obtained from metadata supplied by the sample provider rather than from assay-based typing. The prospective study material was composed of cDNA or gDNA derived from T cells, B-cell-depleted T cells, or PBMCs. The sample metadata nearly always contained a de-identified subject ID, COVID-19 status, age in years and sex. The repertoires were released in a freely available public database intended as a resource for research on the immune response to SARS-CoV-2. The samples were drawn from the first 160 participants of the ongoing ImmuneRACE study and from about 1,200 subjects provided by 6 global collaborators. Subjects who had been exposed to COVID-19, were actively infected with it, or had recovered from it provided the deeply sampled blood TCRbeta repertoires that made up the dataset. General findings and caveats noted by the study authors: Clinical and demographic metadata were provided uncurated, with the amount varying by source and participant.

The immunoSEQ Assay, a bias-controlled multiplex PCR, was used to amplify TCRbeta CDR3 regions from genomic DNA. From the authors' description of their analysis: The number of nucleated cells in each sample was estimated from the amplification of reference gene primers within the assay. To quantify the absolute abundance of each unique TCRbeta CDR3 rearrangement, sequence reads were collapsed and filtered. For each sample, productive Simpson clonality was calculated as the square root of Simpson's diversity index across productive rearrangements. TCRdb holds this immuneACCESS table with in-frame rearrangements only. Some clones are missing; in checked studies, unresolved V genes explain under half, and the rest has no known cause. Clone size and the V and J calls come from that table; the DNA yielded D and trimming. This sample holds a few hundred thousand clones; about nine tenths were observed only once. Approximately 7.5% of the sample goes to the ten largest clones.

V is clipped by 6 bases and J by 5 bases, and the sequence between their germline boundaries is 13 bases long. The CDR3 runs 14 residues from the cysteine to the phenylalanine. Of all the DNA, just the CDR3 is kept, 42 bases in frame from base 1. Reading the germline V gene gives CDR1 MDHEN and CDR2 SYDVKM. In Seattle, one collaborating source enrolled patients while the infection was active and tracked those patients longitudinally over the course of disease. Each collaborating institution followed its own protocols to collect whole blood in K2EDTA tubes. Collaborator samples were shipped for TCRbeta analysis as frozen whole blood, isolated PBMCs, or DNA extracted from either sample type.

The receptor chain draws on TRBV28 and TRBJ1-4, with the D gene uncertain. Sequencing was done on a sample of peripheral blood. The receptor's source is a woman in her thirties with COVID-19, enrolled during active disease. The CDR3 reads CASSTLGRNEKLFF. The nucleotides read TGTGCCAGCAGCACCCTGGGCCGAAATGAAAAACTGTTTTTT.